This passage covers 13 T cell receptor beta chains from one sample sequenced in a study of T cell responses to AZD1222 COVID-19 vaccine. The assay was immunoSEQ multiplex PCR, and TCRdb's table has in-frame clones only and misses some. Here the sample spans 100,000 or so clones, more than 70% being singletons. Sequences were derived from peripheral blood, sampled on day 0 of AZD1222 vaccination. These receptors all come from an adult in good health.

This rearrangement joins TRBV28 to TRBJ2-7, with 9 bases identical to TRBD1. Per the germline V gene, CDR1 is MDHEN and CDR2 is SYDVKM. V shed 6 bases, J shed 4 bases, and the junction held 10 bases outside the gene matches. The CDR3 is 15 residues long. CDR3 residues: CASSSRDRATYEQYF. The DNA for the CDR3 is TGTGCCAGCAGCTCCCGGGACAGGGCAACTTACGAGCAGTACTTC.

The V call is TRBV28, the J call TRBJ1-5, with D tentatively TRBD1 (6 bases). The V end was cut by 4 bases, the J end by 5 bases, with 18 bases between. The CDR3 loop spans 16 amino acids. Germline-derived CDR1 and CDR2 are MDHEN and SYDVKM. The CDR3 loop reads CASSSNRVEGDQPQHF. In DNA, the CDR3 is TGTGCCAGCAGTTCCAACAGGGTCGAGGGGGATCAGCCCCAGCATTTT.

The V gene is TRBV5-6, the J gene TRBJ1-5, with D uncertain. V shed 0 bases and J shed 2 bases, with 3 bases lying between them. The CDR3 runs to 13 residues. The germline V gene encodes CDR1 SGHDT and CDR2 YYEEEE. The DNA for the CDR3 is TGTGCCAGCAGCTTGGCCGGCAATCAGCCCCAGCATTTT. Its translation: CASSLAGNQPQHF.

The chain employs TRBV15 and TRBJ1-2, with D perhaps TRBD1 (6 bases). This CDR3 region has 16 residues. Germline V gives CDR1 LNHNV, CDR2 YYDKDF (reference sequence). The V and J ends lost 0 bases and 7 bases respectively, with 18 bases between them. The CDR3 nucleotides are TGTGCCACCAGCAGAGATGGTGGGGGGCAGGTCGGTGGCTACACCTTC. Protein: CATSRDGGGQVGGYTF.

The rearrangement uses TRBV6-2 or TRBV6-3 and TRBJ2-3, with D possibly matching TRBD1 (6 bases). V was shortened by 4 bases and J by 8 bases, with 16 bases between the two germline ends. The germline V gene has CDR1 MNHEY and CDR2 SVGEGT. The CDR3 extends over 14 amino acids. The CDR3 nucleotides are TGTGCCAGCAGTTCGAACAGGGTGGCGATTACGCAGTATTTT. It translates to CASSSNRVAITQYF.

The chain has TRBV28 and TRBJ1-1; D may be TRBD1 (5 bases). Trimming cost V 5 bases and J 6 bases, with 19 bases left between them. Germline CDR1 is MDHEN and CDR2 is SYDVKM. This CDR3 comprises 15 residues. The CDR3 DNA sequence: TGTGCCAGCAGTCCCGCGATGGGGGGGAATGCTGAAGCTTTCTTT. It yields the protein CASSPAMGGNAEAFF. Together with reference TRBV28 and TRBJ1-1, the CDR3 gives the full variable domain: DVKVTQSSRYLVKRTGEKVFLECVQDMDHENMFWYRQDPGLGLRLIYFSYDVKMKEKGDIPEGYSVSREKKERFSLILESASTNQTSMYLCASSPAMGGNAEAFFGQGTRLTVV.

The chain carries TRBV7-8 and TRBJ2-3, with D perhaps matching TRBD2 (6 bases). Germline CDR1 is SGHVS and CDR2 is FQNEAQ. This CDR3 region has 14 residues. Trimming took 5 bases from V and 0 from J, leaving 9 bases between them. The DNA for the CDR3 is TGTGCCAGCAGCCGGGAGTACAGCACAGATACGCAGTATTTT. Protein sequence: CASSREYSTDTQYF.

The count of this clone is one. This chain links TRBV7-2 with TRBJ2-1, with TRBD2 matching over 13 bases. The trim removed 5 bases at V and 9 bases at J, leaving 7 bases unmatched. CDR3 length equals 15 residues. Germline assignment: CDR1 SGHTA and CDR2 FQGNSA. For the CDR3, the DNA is TGTGCCAGCAGCCCAGGACTAGCGGGAGTCGGTGAGCAGTTCTTC. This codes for CASSPGLAGVGEQFF.

Written as DNA, the CDR3 is TGTGCCAGCAGCTCGACACAGGGGTACGCAGATACGCAGTATTTT. Its protein product is CASSSTQGYADTQYF. The chain uses TRBV7-9 and TRBJ2-3; TRBD1 aligns across 7 bases. The junction had 8 bases not matched to a gene; V was cut back by 4 bases and J by 4 bases. CDR1 is SEHNR, CDR2 FQNEAQ, per germline (reference sequence). The CDR3 extends over 15 amino acids.

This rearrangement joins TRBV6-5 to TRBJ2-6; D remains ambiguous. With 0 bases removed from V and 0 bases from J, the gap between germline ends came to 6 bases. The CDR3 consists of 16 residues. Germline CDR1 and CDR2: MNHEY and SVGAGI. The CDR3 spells CASSYSRSSGANVLTF. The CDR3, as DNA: TGTGCCAGCAGTTACTCGAGAAGCTCTGGGGCCAACGTCCTGACTTTC.

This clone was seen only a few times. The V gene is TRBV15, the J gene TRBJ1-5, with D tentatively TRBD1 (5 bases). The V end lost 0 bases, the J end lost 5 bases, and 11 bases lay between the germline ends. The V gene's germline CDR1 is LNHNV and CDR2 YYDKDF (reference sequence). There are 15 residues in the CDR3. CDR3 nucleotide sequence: TGTGCCACCAGCAGAGATAACAAAGGGGATCAGCCCCAGCATTTT. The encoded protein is CATSRDNKGDQPQHF. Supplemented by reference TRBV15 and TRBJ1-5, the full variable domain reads DAMVIQNPRYQVTQFGKPVTLSCSQTLNHNVMYWYQQKSSQAPKLLFHYYDKDFNNEADTPDNFQSRRPNTSFCFLDIRSPGLGDTAMYLCATSRDNKGDQPQHFGDGTRLSIL.

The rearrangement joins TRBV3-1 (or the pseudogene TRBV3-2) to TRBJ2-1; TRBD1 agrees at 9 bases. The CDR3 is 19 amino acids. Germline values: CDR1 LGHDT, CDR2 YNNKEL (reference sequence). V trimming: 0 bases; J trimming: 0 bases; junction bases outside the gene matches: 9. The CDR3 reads CASSQDVQGARVSYNEQFF. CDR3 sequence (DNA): TGTGCCAGCAGCCAAGATGTACAGGGGGCACGCGTCTCCTACAATGAGCAGTTCTTC.

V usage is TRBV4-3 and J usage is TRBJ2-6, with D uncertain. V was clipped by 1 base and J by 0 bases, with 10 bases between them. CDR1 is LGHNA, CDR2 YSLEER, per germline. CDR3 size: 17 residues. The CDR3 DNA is TGCGCCAGCAGCCAAGGATATTCAGACTCTGGGGCCAACGTCCTGACTTTC. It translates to CASSQGYSDSGANVLTF.